What follows is one T cell receptor (beta chain) and its context. Its antigen is undetermined. Its ends do not fully match the called genes, so a read error is possible. These data belong to a study of tumor-infiltrating lymphocytes in primary liver carcinoma. Overall study context: There were tumors of stage T1-T3 N0M0, each 4.2 to 10 cm across.

RNA and DNA were co-extracted from around 18-30 mg of unsorted bulk tissue. In every tumor sample, viable tumor cells made up over 85%. The germline V gene has CDR1 SGHAT and CDR2 FQNNGV. The length of the CDR3 is 12 residues. Study conclusions and caveats: Tumors and blood were compared for top-250-clone fraction, and tumors had the significantly higher value (p = 0.039). Tumor region pairs outstripped tumor-adjacent and tumor-blood pairs in overlap.

cDNA specific to TCR beta was made from around 530 ng of total RNA, with a constant-region primer employed for priming. Libraries for TCR beta were built through three nested multiplex PCR rounds, which together made up a slightly modified ARM-PCR procedure. TRBV1-TRBV30 forward primers and a C-beta reverse primer were used in the first two PCR rounds, which each ran for about 10 cycles. TCRdb passed the multiplex PCR reads through MiXCR, listing each CDR3 protein once. The profile shows about 120,000 distinct CDR3 sequences, 50% to 65% of them singletons. Sequenced material: liver tumor tissue from sampling region 1. The subset denotes: tumor region T1, superior pole. This TCR was recovered from a woman in her sixties or seventies with primary liver carcinoma and hepatitis B virus infection. The V and J genes are TRBV11-2 and TRBJ1-1; no firm D call. The CDR3 loop is CSSSSKHGEAFF. CDR3 nucleotide sequence: TGTTCCAGCAGCTCTAAACATGGTGAAGCTTTCTTT.